A selection of T cell receptor beta chains follows, all from one sample in a study of OX40 agonist ivuxolimab in advanced cancers. Generated by immunoSEQ multiplex PCR, the TCRdb table keeps only in-frame clones and is missing some. In the table there are about 51,000 clones, about four fifths of which are singletons. Source: CD4+ or CD8+ T cells sorted from blood, taken in a trial of the OX40 agonist ivuxolimab. Source of these receptors: an adult with an advanced solid tumor such as melanoma, head and neck, liver or kidney cancer. Both conserved end residues are part of each CDR3. The order of the fields is J gene, V gene, D gene, CDR3 length, clone size, CDR3 DNA, CDR3 protein. D genes are given only for firm matches. Size is stated for part of the rows, as once, few or many counts, or as a class when the clone is expanded.

j_call: TRBJ1-2; v_call: TRBV18; d_call: TRBD1; cdr3_length: 16; clone_size: few; cdr3_nt: TGTGCCAGCTCACCTATGGGGACAGGGGAAGACTATGGCTACACCTTC; cdr3_aa: CASSPMGTGEDYGYTF
j_call: TRBJ2-5; v_call: TRBV5-4; d_call: NA; cdr3_length: 17; clone_size: once; cdr3_nt: TGTGCCAGCAGCTTTAGTTCCGGGGCCCAGTACCAAGAGACCCAGTACTTC; cdr3_aa: CASSFSSGAQYQETQYF
j_call: TRBJ1-6; v_call: TRBV2; d_call: NA; cdr3_length: 15; clone_size: NA; cdr3_nt: TGTGCCAGCAGTGTGCTCGGGCAGGGGAATTCACCCCTCCACTTT; cdr3_aa: CASSVLGQGNSPLHF
j_call: TRBJ1-2; v_call: TRBV6-1; d_call: NA; cdr3_length: 13; clone_size: NA; cdr3_nt: TGTGCCAGCAGTCCGGACAAGAACTATGGCTACACCTTC; cdr3_aa: CASSPDKNYGYTF
j_call: TRBJ2-5; v_call: TRBV7-2; d_call: NA; cdr3_length: 19; clone_size: few; cdr3_nt: TGTGCCAGCAGCTTAGGCCCTTCGATCTTGTCGGTCGTTGGAGAGACCCAGTACTTC; cdr3_aa: CASSLGPSILSVVGETQYF
j_call: TRBJ2-7; v_call: TRBV11-3; d_call: NA; cdr3_length: 14; clone_size: NA; cdr3_nt: TGTGCCAGCAGCTTTCAAACAGGTTCCTACGAGCAGTACTTC; cdr3_aa: CASSFQTGSYEQYF
j_call: TRBJ2-1; v_call: TRBV28; d_call: NA; cdr3_length: 20; clone_size: once; cdr3_nt: TGTGCCAGCAGTTTATGGGACAGGGGTAGCGGGGCTGACTCCTACAATGAGCAGTTCTTC; cdr3_aa: CASSLWDRGSGADSYNEQFF
j_call: TRBJ1-4; v_call: TRBV2; d_call: NA; cdr3_length: 15; clone_size: NA; cdr3_nt: TGTGCCAGCAGGTGGTCGGGGGGATCGGGTGAAAAACTGTTTTTT; cdr3_aa: CASRWSGGSGEKLFF
j_call: TRBJ2-4; v_call: TRBV5-1; d_call: TRBD1; cdr3_length: 16; clone_size: NA; cdr3_nt: TGCGCCAGCAGCTTGCAAGGGGGCCTAGCCAAAAACATTCAGTACTTC; cdr3_aa: CASSLQGGLAKNIQYF
j_call: TRBJ2-7; v_call: TRBV5-4; d_call: NA; cdr3_length: 12; clone_size: NA; cdr3_nt: TGTGCGCCGGGCTGGCCCCCCTACGAGCAGTACTTC; cdr3_aa: CAPGWPPYEQYF
j_call: TRBJ2-7; v_call: TRBV6-6; d_call: TRBD2; cdr3_length: 15; clone_size: NA; cdr3_nt: TGTGCCAGCAGTAGGACTAGCGGGGGGGCCGGCGAGCAGTACTTC; cdr3_aa: CASSRTSGGAGEQYF
j_call: TRBJ1-3; v_call: TRBV9; d_call: NA; cdr3_length: 16; clone_size: NA; cdr3_nt: TGTGCCAGCAGCGTAGGTGCATCCAGCTCTGGAAACACCATATATTTT; cdr3_aa: CASSVGASSSGNTIYF
j_call: TRBJ2-7; v_call: TRBV6-5; d_call: TRBD2; cdr3_length: 15; clone_size: NA; cdr3_nt: TGTGCCAGCAGTTACGGGCGGGGGGCAACCTACGAGCAGTACTTC; cdr3_aa: CASSYGRGATYEQYF
j_call: TRBJ2-7; v_call: TRBV11-2; d_call: NA; cdr3_length: 14; clone_size: NA; cdr3_nt: TGTGCCAGCAGGAATACAGGGACTGGTTACGAGCAGTACTTC; cdr3_aa: CASRNTGTGYEQYF
j_call: TRBJ1-4; v_call: TRBV28; d_call: TRBD1; cdr3_length: 14; clone_size: NA; cdr3_nt: TGTGCCAGCAGGGATACAGGGGAGGGGGAAAAACTGTTTTTT; cdr3_aa: CASRDTGEGEKLFF
j_call: TRBJ2-2; v_call: TRBV2; d_call: NA; cdr3_length: 15; clone_size: NA; cdr3_nt: TGTGCCAGCAGGCGTCGGACCGGAGCCACCGGGGAGCTGTTTTTT; cdr3_aa: CASRRRTGATGELFF
j_call: TRBJ2-3; v_call: TRBV5-1; d_call: NA; cdr3_length: 20; clone_size: NA; cdr3_nt: TGCGCCAGCAGCCCTACCGGGACAGCGGAAAGCCGGGGGAACACAGATACGCAGTATTTT; cdr3_aa: CASSPTGTAESRGNTDTQYF
j_call: TRBJ1-5; v_call: TRBV19; d_call: NA; cdr3_length: 16; clone_size: NA; cdr3_nt: TGTGCCAGTAGCAACTTTCTCGGCTCCGGCAATCAGCCCCAGCATTTT; cdr3_aa: CASSNFLGSGNQPQHF
j_call: TRBJ1-4; v_call: TRBV7-2; d_call: NA; cdr3_length: 13; clone_size: NA; cdr3_nt: TGTGCCAGCAGCTTGAACACAGGGGAAAAACTGTTTTTT; cdr3_aa: CASSLNTGEKLFF
j_call: TRBJ1-6; v_call: TRBV16; d_call: TRBD1; cdr3_length: 16; clone_size: NA; cdr3_nt: TGTGCCAGCAGCCAATCGATAGGGACAGGGGGTTCACCCCTCCACTTT; cdr3_aa: CASSQSIGTGGSPLHF
j_call: TRBJ2-1; v_call: TRBV29-1; d_call: NA; cdr3_length: 13; clone_size: NA; cdr3_nt: TGCAGCGTTGAGTCTGGCAGTGGCTATGAGCAGTTCTTC; cdr3_aa: CSVESGSGYEQFF
j_call: TRBJ2-1; v_call: TRBV19; d_call: NA; cdr3_length: 12; clone_size: NA; cdr3_nt: TGTGCCAGTAGTATGGGGTACAATGAGCAGTTCTTC; cdr3_aa: CASSMGYNEQFF
j_call: TRBJ2-3; v_call: TRBV19; d_call: NA; cdr3_length: 14; clone_size: NA; cdr3_nt: TGTGCCAGTAGTATAGGCGGAGGCACAGATACGCAGTATTTT; cdr3_aa: CASSIGGGTDTQYF
j_call: TRBJ1-2; v_call: TRBV7-9; d_call: NA; cdr3_length: 16; clone_size: NA; cdr3_nt: TGTGCCAGCAGCCCGGGGGATTGGGCGGGCAACTATGGCTACACCTTC; cdr3_aa: CASSPGDWAGNYGYTF
j_call: TRBJ2-7; v_call: TRBV14; d_call: TRBD1; cdr3_length: 14; clone_size: NA; cdr3_nt: TGTGCCAGCAGCCCACGACAGGGGGGCTACGAGCAGTACTTC; cdr3_aa: CASSPRQGGYEQYF
j_call: TRBJ2-1; v_call: TRBV23-1; d_call: NA; cdr3_length: 15; clone_size: NA; cdr3_nt: TGCGCCAGCGGGCTCCGGGACATATGGAACAATGAGCAGTTCTTC; cdr3_aa: CASGLRDIWNNEQFF
j_call: TRBJ2-7; v_call: TRBV2; d_call: TRBD1; cdr3_length: 13; clone_size: NA; cdr3_nt: TGTGCCAGCAGTTCAATACAGGGGAGCGAGCAGTACTTC; cdr3_aa: CASSSIQGSEQYF
j_call: TRBJ2-2; v_call: TRBV2; d_call: NA; cdr3_length: 15; clone_size: NA; cdr3_nt: TGTGCCAGCATAGGTGACAGGCTAGGCACCGGGGAGCTGTTTTTT; cdr3_aa: CASIGDRLGTGELFF
j_call: TRBJ2-2; v_call: TRBV19; d_call: TRBD1; cdr3_length: 14; clone_size: NA; cdr3_nt: TGTGCCAGCCGGGGGACAGGGGTCGCCGGGGAGCTGTTTTTT; cdr3_aa: CASRGTGVAGELFF
j_call: TRBJ2-1; v_call: TRBV19; d_call: TRBD1; cdr3_length: 16; clone_size: NA; cdr3_nt: TGTGCCAGTAGTAGGACAGACAGGGCATTCTACAATGAGCAGTTCTTC; cdr3_aa: CASSRTDRAFYNEQFF
j_call: TRBJ2-3; v_call: TRBV4-3; d_call: NA; cdr3_length: 14; clone_size: once; cdr3_nt: TGCGCCAGCAGCCAAGAGGGGGCCGGAGATACGCAGTATTTT; cdr3_aa: CASSQEGAGDTQYF
j_call: TRBJ1-5; v_call: TRBV12-5; d_call: NA; cdr3_length: 14; clone_size: once; cdr3_nt: TGTGCTAGTGGCGCGGACACATTCAATCAGCCCCAGCATTTT; cdr3_aa: CASGADTFNQPQHF
j_call: TRBJ2-3; v_call: TRBV6-5; d_call: TRBD1; cdr3_length: 16; clone_size: NA; cdr3_nt: TGTGCCAGCAGTTTGGGCCGGGACAGGGGGCAGAGTACGCAGTATTTT; cdr3_aa: CASSLGRDRGQSTQYF
j_call: TRBJ2-5; v_call: TRBV12-5; d_call: NA; cdr3_length: 14; clone_size: few; cdr3_nt: TGTGCTAGTGATGAAAGGCTCGGGGTTGGGACCCAGTACTTC; cdr3_aa: CASDERLGVGTQYF
j_call: TRBJ1-2; v_call: TRBV5-4; d_call: TRBD1; cdr3_length: 15; clone_size: NA; cdr3_nt: TGTGCCAGCAGCCCGCCGGGACAGGGGGAATATGGCTACACCTTC; cdr3_aa: CASSPPGQGEYGYTF
j_call: TRBJ2-3; v_call: TRBV7-2; d_call: NA; cdr3_length: 13; clone_size: NA; cdr3_nt: TGTGCCAGCAGCCGACAGCCTGGGGATACGCAGTATTTT; cdr3_aa: CASSRQPGDTQYF
j_call: TRBJ2-1; v_call: TRBV7-9; d_call: NA; cdr3_length: 17; clone_size: NA; cdr3_nt: TGTGCCAGCAGCCCCTTCAGGCCTCTCGGACAGCTCAATGAGCAGTTCTTC; cdr3_aa: CASSPFRPLGQLNEQFF